This TCR beta chain was obtained from a study of molecular identifiers for immune sequencing clone quantification. The study's findings and limits: Among effectors, clones above 20 RNA copies held over 97% of molecules; among naive cells, under 1%. Jurkat TCR RNA from one cell was spiked into roughly 1 million naive cells, and it was reportedly detectable there.

From germline, CDR1 is LNHDA and CDR2 SQIVND (reference sequence). V shed 3 bases and J shed 7 bases, with 15 bases lying between them. The CDR3 sequence is 15 residues long. Both previously described methods and listed TCR primers were employed to make bulk TCR libraries. TCRdb called the PCR reads again in MiXCR, with one record for every CDR3 protein. The table lists a few hundred thousand distinct CDR3 sequences, around 23% of them singletons. This clonotype was counted between two and nine times. The target antigen is unknown. The specimen was naive CD8+ T cells from blood, with Jurkat cell RNA spiked in. Subset described: FACS-sorted CD8+CD4-CCR7+CD45RA+ naive T cells. This sequence originates from a human donor in good health. Some libraries in this study had Jurkat cell RNA spiked in. The rearrangement joins TRBV19 to TRBJ1-4; D not certain. The CDR3 loop is CASSIFGESGEKLFF. The CDR3 nucleotides read TGTGCCAGTAGTATCTTTGGAGAGTCAGGTGAAAAACTGTTTTTT.